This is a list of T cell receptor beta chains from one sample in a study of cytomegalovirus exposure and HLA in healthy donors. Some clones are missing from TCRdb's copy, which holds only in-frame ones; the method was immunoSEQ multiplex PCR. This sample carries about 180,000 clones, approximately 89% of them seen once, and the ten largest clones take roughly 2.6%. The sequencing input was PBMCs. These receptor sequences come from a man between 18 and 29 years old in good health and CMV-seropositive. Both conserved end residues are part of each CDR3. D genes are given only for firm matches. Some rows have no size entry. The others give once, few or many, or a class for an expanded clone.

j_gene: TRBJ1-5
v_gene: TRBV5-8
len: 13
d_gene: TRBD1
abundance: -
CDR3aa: CASSFDRDQPQHF
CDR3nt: TGTGCCAGCAGCTTTGACAGGGATCAGCCCCAGCATTTT

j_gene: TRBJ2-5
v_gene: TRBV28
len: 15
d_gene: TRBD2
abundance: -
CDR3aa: CASSVTLAGGETQYF
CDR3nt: TGTGCCAGCAGTGTTACCTTAGCGGGAGGGGAGACCCAGTACTTC

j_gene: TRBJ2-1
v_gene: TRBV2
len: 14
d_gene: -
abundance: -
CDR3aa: CASSEGTSYNEQFF
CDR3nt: TGTGCCAGCAGTGAAGGGACTTCTTACAATGAGCAGTTCTTC

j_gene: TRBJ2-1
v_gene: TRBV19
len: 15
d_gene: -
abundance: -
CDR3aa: CASSWGTGYTPGQFF
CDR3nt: TGTGCCAGTAGTTGGGGAACAGGTTATACGCCGGGGCAGTTCTTC

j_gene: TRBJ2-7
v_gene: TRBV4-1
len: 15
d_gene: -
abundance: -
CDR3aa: CASSQDAQNPYVQYF
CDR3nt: TGCGCCAGCAGCCAAGATGCACAGAACCCCTACGTGCAGTACTTC

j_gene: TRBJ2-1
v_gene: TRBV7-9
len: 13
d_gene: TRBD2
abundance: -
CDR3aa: CACTGTSINEQFF
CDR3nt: TGTGCCTGCACCGGGACTAGCATCAATGAGCAGTTCTTC

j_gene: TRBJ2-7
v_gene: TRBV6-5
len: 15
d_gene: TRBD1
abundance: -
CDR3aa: CASSYYRGSSYEQYF
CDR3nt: TGTGCCAGCAGTTATTACAGGGGTTCCTCCTACGAGCAGTACTTC

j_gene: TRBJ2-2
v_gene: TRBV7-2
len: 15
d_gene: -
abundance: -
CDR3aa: CASSLGRGTPGELFF
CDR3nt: TGTGCCAGCAGCTTAGGCAGGGGCACTCCCGGGGAGCTGTTTTTT

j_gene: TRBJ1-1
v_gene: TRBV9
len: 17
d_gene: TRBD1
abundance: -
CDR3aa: CASSTPGQGTWDTEAFF
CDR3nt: TGTGCCAGCAGCACCCCGGGACAGGGGACTTGGGACACTGAAGCTTTCTTT

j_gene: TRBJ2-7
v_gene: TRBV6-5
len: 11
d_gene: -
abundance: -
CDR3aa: CASSHSYEQYF
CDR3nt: TGTGCCAGCAGCCACAGCTACGAGCAGTACTTC

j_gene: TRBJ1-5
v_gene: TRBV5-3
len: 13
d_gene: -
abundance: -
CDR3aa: CARSLYSNQPQHF
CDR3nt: TGTGCCAGAAGCCTATATAGCAATCAGCCCCAGCATTTT

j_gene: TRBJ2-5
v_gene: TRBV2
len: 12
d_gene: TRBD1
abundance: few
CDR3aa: CASVGQQETQYF
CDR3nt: TGTGCCAGCGTGGGACAGCAAGAGACCCAGTACTTC

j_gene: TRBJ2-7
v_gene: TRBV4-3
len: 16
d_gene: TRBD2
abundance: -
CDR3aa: CASSQERGLAGSEQYF
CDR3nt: TGCGCCAGCAGCCAAGAGCGGGGACTAGCGGGTTCCGAGCAGTACTTC

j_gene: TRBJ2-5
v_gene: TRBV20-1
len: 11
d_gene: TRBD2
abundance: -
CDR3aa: CSAVLGLARYF
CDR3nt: TGCAGTGCTGTTTTGGGACTAGCAAGATACTTC

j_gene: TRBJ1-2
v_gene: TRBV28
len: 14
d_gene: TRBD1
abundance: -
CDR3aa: CASRRQGVDYGYTF
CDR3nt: TGTGCCAGCAGGCGACAGGGAGTAGACTATGGCTACACCTTC

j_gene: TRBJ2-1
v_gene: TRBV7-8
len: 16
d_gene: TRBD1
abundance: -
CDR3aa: CASSLGAGGAGNEQFF
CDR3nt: TGTGCCAGCAGCTTAGGGGCAGGGGGCGCGGGAAATGAGCAGTTCTTC

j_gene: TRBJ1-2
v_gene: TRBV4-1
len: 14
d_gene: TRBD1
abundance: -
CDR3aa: CASSEGTGFYGYTF
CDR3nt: TGCGCCAGCAGCGAAGGGACAGGGTTCTATGGCTACACCTTC

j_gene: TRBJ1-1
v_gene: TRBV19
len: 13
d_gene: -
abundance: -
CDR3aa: CASRGWGDTEAFF
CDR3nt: TGTGCCTCCCGAGGGTGGGGAGACACTGAAGCTTTCTTT

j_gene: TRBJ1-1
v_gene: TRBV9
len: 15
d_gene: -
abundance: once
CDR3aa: CASEITGGRPTRAFF
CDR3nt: TGTGCCAGCGAAATAACCGGAGGTCGCCCCACTCGGGCTTTCTTT

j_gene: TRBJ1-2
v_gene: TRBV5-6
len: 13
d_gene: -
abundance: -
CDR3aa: CASSPTGGYGYTF
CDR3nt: TGTGCCAGCAGCCCGACAGGTGGCTATGGCTACACCTTC